Following are 12 T cell receptor beta chains from one sample sequenced in a study of T cell responses to AZD1222 COVID-19 vaccine. Generated by immunoSEQ multiplex PCR, the TCRdb table keeps only in-frame clones and is missing some. The data contain 100,000 to 120,000 clones, roughly 90% of them singletons. The specimen comprised peripheral blood, sampled on day 0 of MenACWY control vaccination. Receptors originate from an adult in good health.

V and J are TRBV7-2 and TRBJ2-1, with 13 bases identical to TRBD2. Germline V gene sequence: CDR1 SGHTA, CDR2 FQGNSA. The trim removed 1 base at V and 7 bases at J, leaving 4 bases unmatched. This CDR3 comprises 16 residues. The CDR3 loop is CASSLVTSGGVNEQFF. CDR3 sequence (DNA): TGTGCCAGCAGCTTAGTCACTAGCGGGGGGGTTAATGAGCAGTTCTTC.

This clone appeared a single time. The chain is built from TRBV11-2 and TRBJ2-7; the D gene is possibly TRBD2 (6 bases). CDR1 is SGHAT, CDR2 FQNNGV, per germline. Trimming removed 2 bases at V and 1 base at J, with 12 bases between. This CDR3 is 15 amino acids long. The CDR3 nucleotides read TGTGCCAGCAGCTTACGGCGGGACCCATCCTACGAGCAGTACTTC. This gives the protein CASSLRRDPSYEQYF.

V and J are TRBV28 and TRBJ1-4; D unclear. CDR3 length: 17 residues. V lost 6 bases, J lost 0 bases, and 17 bases lay in between. Germline V gene sequence: CDR1 MDHEN, CDR2 SYDVKM. CDR3 DNA: TGTGCCAGCAGGCCCTCGGGTCTGAGTACAACTAATGAAAAACTGTTTTTT. It is translated as CASRPSGLSTTNEKLFF.

The V call is TRBV6-6, the J call TRBJ2-1, with 8 bases matching TRBD2. Germline V gene sequence: CDR1 MNHNY, CDR2 SVGAGI (reference sequence). This CDR3 spans 19 amino acids. Unmatched junction bases numbered 16, after V lost 5 bases and J lost 1 base. CDR3 nucleotides: TGTGCCAGCAGTCATTCACTAGCGGCGACAAACCCTTCCTACAATGAGCAGTTCTTC. Protein product: CASSHSLAATNPSYNEQFF.

This clone was recorded once. This chain links TRBV5-1 with TRBJ2-7; 8 nucleotides line up with TRBD1. CDR3 length: 13 residues. Trimming cost V 4 bases and J 4 bases; bases outside gene matches: 4. Germline CDR1 SGHRS, CDR2 YFSETQ. The CDR3 DNA reads TGCGCCAGCAGCCGGTGGACAGGGTACGAGCAGTACTTC. Translating it yields CASSRWTGYEQYF.

The CDR3 nucleotides read TGTGCCAGCAGCTTACTGGGACGGACGAACACTGAAGCTTTCTTT. It translates to CASSLLGRTNTEAFF. The chain is built from TRBV7-3 and TRBJ1-1; weak D call: TRBD1 (5 bases). Germline V lookup: CDR1 SGHTA, CDR2 FQGTGA. The CDR3 consists of 15 residues. Trimming took off 2 bases at V and 1 base at J, with 11 bases between the two ends.

This clone showed up just once. The rearrangement links TRBV19 to TRBJ1-5; 7 bases agree with TRBD1. The CDR3 loop spans 16 amino acids. The V gene end was trimmed by 1 base and the J gene end by 3 bases; junction bases not matched to a gene: 6. Germline V gene lookup returns CDR1 LNHDA and CDR2 SQIVND (reference sequence). The DNA for the CDR3 is TGTGCCAGTAGTATAGTATGGGGACAGACCAATCAGCCCCAGCATTTT. Translation: CASSIVWGQTNQPQHF.

J is TRBJ1-1 and V is TRBV28, with D possibly TRBD1 on 5 matching bases. Trimming stripped 8 bases from V and 5 bases from J, with 15 bases between. Germline values: CDR1 MDHEN, CDR2 SYDVKM. The CDR3 extends over 13 amino acids. The CDR3 sequence is CASERGLGTEAFF. The CDR3 nucleotides are TGTGCCAGCGAACGGGGCCTGGGAACTGAAGCTTTCTTT.

V gene TRBV4-3 combines with J gene TRBJ2-1; D is unresolved. V was pared by 0 bases and J by 2 bases, with 11 bases between. CDR1 is LGHNA, CDR2 YSLEER, per germline. CDR3 length: 16 amino acids. The CDR3 DNA reads TGCGCCAGCAGCCAAGATGTGGGATACCCCTACAATGAGCAGTTCTTC. Encoded protein: CASSQDVGYPYNEQFF.

This CDR3 is CASSSRDRGSINEQYF. For the CDR3, the DNA is TGTGCCAGCAGCTCCCGGGACAGGGGGTCGATAAACGAGCAGTACTTC. J is TRBJ2-7 and V is TRBV7-6, with TRBD1 matching over 11 bases. Germline V gives CDR1 SGHVS, CDR2 FNYEAQ. J was trimmed by 5 bases and V by 4 bases; bases with no gene match: 10. The CDR3 is made up of 16 amino acids.

In its sample, this clone was seen once. The chain is built from TRBV4-1 and TRBJ1-4; D is unclear. The CDR3 loop spans 20 amino acids. Germline V gene sequence: CDR1 MGHRA, CDR2 YSYEKL. Trimming stripped 1 base from V and 0 bases from J, with 21 bases between. The CDR3 bases are TGCGCCAGCAGCCAAGGCGAGTCTGGAACAGCGAGTGCAACTAATGAAAAACTGTTTTTT. It translates to CASSQGESGTASATNEKLFF.

The genes are TRBV4-3 and TRBJ2-5; D is perhaps TRBD2 (7 bases). The CDR3 consists of 16 residues. Germline-derived CDR1 and CDR2 are LGHNA and YSLEER. V lost 1 base, J lost 4 bases, and 16 bases lay in between. CDR3 DNA: TGCGCCAGCAGCCAAGTCGGTGGGGGGGCCCCAGAGACCCAGTACTTC. It encodes CASSQVGGGAPETQYF.